This T cell receptor (beta chain) was recovered during a study of cytomegalovirus exposure and HLA in healthy donors. Study results and limitations: The study had only CMV serostatus as immune exposure information.

The CDR3 loop spans 17 amino acids. The germline gives CDR1 LNHDA, CDR2 SQIVND (reference sequence). Trimming cost V 5 bases and J 4 bases, with 22 bases left between them. Primers included in the PCR were 60 Vbeta and 13 Jbeta primers. Sequencing used immunoSEQ multiplex PCR; TCRdb keeps in-frame clones, though not all of them. Of about 92,000 clones in the sample, roughly 69% were seen once. Details on this clone: Its specificity is not known.

The source of this sequence is a man aged 45-65 years in good health and CMV-seronegative. Sequencing was carried out using PBMCs. V and J are TRBV19 and TRBJ2-3, with D possibly TRBD1 on 5 matching bases. As DNA, the CDR3 is TGTGCCAGTAGTGCCGGCCTCTGGCGGCCCAGGGCAGATACGCAGTATTTT. Encoded protein: CASSAGLWRPRADTQYF.